This passage covers 10 T cell receptor beta chains from one sample sequenced in a study of T cell changes during pregnancy in multiple sclerosis. Profiled with immunoSEQ multiplex PCR; TCRdb holds only in-frame clones, not every one. Among around 100,000 clones listed, about nine tenths were seen once. The sequenced sample was peripheral blood, obtained after pregnancy. These receptors were obtained from a female donor with multiple sclerosis, enrolled in a pregnancy study.

This clone was counted a single time. This chain uses TRBV7-9 with TRBJ1-1; D may be TRBD1 (6 bases). The CDR3 is 12 residues long. Germline V gives CDR1 SEHNR, CDR2 FQNEAQ (reference sequence). The V end was cut by 4 bases, the J end by 11 bases, with 14 bases between. The DNA for the CDR3 is TGTGCCAGCAGCTCCCCCCCAGGGGCGGCTTTCTTT. Protein sequence: CASSSPPGAAFF. Full variable domain (outside the CDR3, taken from reference TRBV7-9 and TRBJ1-1): DTGVSQNPRHKITKRGQNVTFRCDPISEHNRLYWYRQTLGQGPEFLTYFQNEAQLEKSRLLSDRFSAERPKGSFSTLEIQRTEQGDSAMYLCASSSPPGAAFFGQGTRLTVV.

J is TRBJ2-7 and V is TRBV11-2; TRBD2 is a possible D gene (5 bases). The CDR3 length is 15 residues. V lost 0 bases and J lost 6, with 15 bases in between. Per the germline V gene, CDR1 is SGHAT and CDR2 is FQNNGV. The CDR3 loop reads CASSLEGSALGEQYF. The CDR3 DNA reads as TGTGCCAGCAGCTTAGAAGGTAGCGCCCTTGGCGAGCAGTACTTC. Combining the CDR3 with reference TRBV11-2 and TRBJ2-7 gives the whole variable domain EAGVAQSPRYKIIEKRQSVAFWCNPISGHATLYWYQQILGQGPKLLIQFQNNGVVDDSQLPKDRFSAERLKGVDSTLKIQPAKLEDSAVYLCASSLEGSALGEQYFGPGTRLTVT.

The chain recombines TRBV2 with TRBJ1-2; D gene uncertain. The ends were cut back, 2 bases at V and 3 bases at J, with 19 bases in the middle. CDR1 and CDR2 (germline): SNHLY, FYNNEI. The CDR3 is 17 residues long. CDR3 protein: CASSEIGIGGVDYGYTF. The CDR3 DNA is TGTGCCAGCAGTGAAATCGGTATAGGCGGGGTTGACTATGGCTACACCTTC.

This chain links TRBV5-6 with TRBJ1-2, with D unresolved. There are 14 residues in the CDR3. From germline, CDR1 is SGHDT and CDR2 YYEEEE. Trimming cost V 2 bases and J 2 bases, with 10 bases left between them. In nucleotides, the CDR3 is TGTGCCAGCAGCTTCACGTTCGGGAACTATGGCTACACCTTC. Translating it yields CASSFTFGNYGYTF.

The chain recombines TRBV6-5 with TRBJ2-7; 9 nucleotides line up with TRBD1. The CDR3 runs 14 residues. The trim removed 5 bases at V and 6 bases at J, leaving 8 bases unmatched. Germline V gene lookup returns CDR1 MNHEY and CDR2 SVGAGI. The CDR3 DNA reads as TGTGCCAGCAGTCGGGACAGGGCTGTAGGCGAGCAGTACTTC. It is translated as CASSRDRAVGEQYF.

The chain employs TRBV29-1 and TRBJ2-3, with 10 bases aligning to TRBD2. This CDR3 comprises 14 residues. The trim removed 2 bases at V and 3 bases at J, leaving 2 bases unmatched. Looked up from germline, CDR1 is SQVTM and CDR2 is ANQGSEA. The CDR3 loop is CSVELAGVTDTQYF. CDR3 coding DNA: TGCAGCGTTGAACTAGCGGGGGTAACAGATACGCAGTATTTT.

A few counts support this clone. The chain joins TRBV7-2 to TRBJ1-1, with TRBD1 matching over 7 bases. The CDR3 runs 14 residues. The junction had 10 bases not matched to a gene; V was cut back by 4 bases and J by 8 bases. The germline CDR1 and CDR2 sequences are SGHTA and FQGNSA. In DNA, the CDR3 is TGTGCCAGCAGCTCCAGTCCACACAGGGGCGAAGCTTTCTTT. This translates into CASSSSPHRGEAFF.

The chain has TRBV9 and TRBJ2-1; 9 bases fit TRBD1. Trimming at V came to 2 bases and at J to 7 bases, leaving 4 bases not matched to a gene. CDR1 and CDR2 (germline): SGDLS, YYNGEE. The CDR3 covers 14 residues. The CDR3 DNA is TGTGCCAGCAGCGTCGGACAGGGGCTGAATGAGCAGTTCTTC. It yields the protein CASSVGQGLNEQFF.

This chain links TRBV13 with TRBJ1-1; TRBD1 agrees at 8 bases. The CDR3 contains 14 residues. Germline-derived CDR1 and CDR2 are PRHDT and FYEKMQ (reference sequence). V dropped 0 bases and J dropped 8; count of bases not matched to a gene: 5. The CDR3 is CASSLGLRDREAFF. The DNA for the CDR3 is TGTGCCAGCAGCTTAGGCCTAAGGGACAGGGAAGCTTTCTTT.

The chain couples TRBV11-3 to TRBJ1-2, with 7 bases matching TRBD1. Germline CDR1 is SGHNT and CDR2 is YENEEA. The CDR3 extends over 15 amino acids. V was clipped by 5 bases and J by 8 bases; unmatched bases: 14. The CDR3 region has the DNA TGTGCCAGCAGCGCTTTAGCGGGGACAGAGGAGGGCTACACCTTC. Translated, it gives CASSALAGTEEGYTF.